This TCR beta chain was found in a study of cytomegalovirus exposure and HLA in healthy donors. Whole-study findings and limits: Across donors, sequencing depth was assumed by presence/absence analyses to be roughly uniform.

This clone turned up a few times. Its specificity is unknown. PCR involved 60 Vbeta and 13 Jbeta primers. Method: immunoSEQ multiplex PCR; TCRdb's copy keeps in-frame clones and lacks some. The data show 130,000 or so clones, roughly 74% seen once. There are 14 residues in the CDR3. Trimming stripped 1 base from V and 2 bases from J, with 8 bases between. Germline CDR1 and CDR2: LGHNA and YSLEER. The chain employs TRBV4-3 and TRBJ1-1; D is uncertain. The TCR originated in a man aged 40-49 years in good health and CMV-seronegative. What was sequenced was PBMCs. The CDR3 DNA reads as TGCGCCAGCAGCCAAGTGGCGGGAAACACTGAAGCTTTCTTT. This codes for CASSQVAGNTEAFF.